A selection of T cell receptor beta chains follows, all from one sample in a study of T cells in Graves' hyperthyroidism and ophthalmopathy. TCRdb reprocessed the multiplex PCR reads via MiXCR and lists one record per CDR3 protein. Seen here are about 570,000 distinct CDR3 sequences, around 46% observed once, and the top ten hold over 15%. The sample taken for sequencing was peripheral blood or thyroid tissue (not recorded which). All receptors derive from an adult woman with Graves' disease, either hyperthyroidism or ophthalmopathy (not recorded which). Both conserved end residues are trimmed from each CDR3. The order of the fields is V gene, D gene, CDR3 protein. D genes are given only for firm matches.

TRBV7-2	-	ASSNRKVKIYEQY
TRBV20-1	-	SARPDIDTQY
TRBV28	-	TSSLLRTDYEQY
TRBV12-3/TRBV12-4	-	ASSSGNEQY
TRBV12-3/TRBV12-4	TRBD1	ASSSLIQGGKNSPLH
TRBV25-1	TRBD1	ASSEYGQGSYEQY
TRBV7-2	-	ASSRIRSGANVLT
TRBV7-9	-	ASSATGTRTYEQY
TRBV10-3	-	AISAGGMNTEAF
TRBV5-8	-	ASSMGGRAVSGANVLT
TRBV28	-	ASLTQGGGYEQY
TRBV29-1	TRBD1	SVEGQTEEQY
TRBV3-1	TRBD2	ASSQAFGTILANTGELF
TRBV7-2	TRBD1	ASSSGGTGIETQY
TRBV20-1	TRBD1	SAPDPGTGSLGYT
TRBV7-9	TRBD2	ASSLALRLPGLAETQY
TRBV7-3	-	ASSQMPTSGSTEAF
TRBV5-1	-	ASSLDQPNYGYT
TRBV6-1	-	ASSLRTAGGNQPQH
TRBV2	TRBD1	ASSPWGQGAYGYT
TRBV5-1	-	ASSPSQKGNTEAF
TRBV5-1	TRBD1	ASRGQGALENTEAF
TRBV7-3	-	ASSPPRGLWVGELF
TRBV12-3/TRBV12-4	-	ASSLAGRANQPQH
TRBV6-1	-	ASSDPARGHNEKLF
TRBV7-2	-	ASSVYRSNTEAF
TRBV30	TRBD2	AWRGSGITGELF
TRBV4-1	-	ASSQDSGLDQPQH